This TCR beta chain came from a study of beta chain features in type 1 diabetes. Study findings and constraints: All four CD4+ subsets from Type 1 diabetes patients carried moderately but significantly shorter TCRB CDR3s.

In its sample, this clone was seen a few times. Its specificity is not known. V was shortened by 0 bases and J by 5 bases, with 10 bases between the two germline ends. Per germline, CDR1 SGDLS and CDR2 YYNGEE. The CDR3 runs to 14 residues. Reverse transcribing all isolated RNA meant expressed TCRB transcripts were sequenced. Samples of naive, central memory and regulatory T cells yielded a mean of around 3.8 million reads. Data came from immunoSEQ multiplex PCR; TCRdb stores just in-frame clones and leaves some out. The top ten hold 0.44% of the sample, which has about 340,000 clones, under 8.5% seen once. All sorted populations exceeded 98% purity.

The chain couples TRBV9 to TRBJ2-3; D not certain. This sequence was found in a woman aged 18-35 years in good health. Sample: central memory CD4+ T cells from blood. CDR3 sequence (DNA): TGTGCCAGCAGCGTAGCTCAAGGAAAAGATACGCAGTATTTT. Encoded protein: CASSVAQGKDTQYF.